This T cell receptor (beta chain) stems from a study of T cells after yellow fever vaccination (dated by TCRdb to between 2018 and 2020). Regarding the research as a whole: Libraries from fractions with low cell numbers were prepared with the SMART-Seq v4 Ultra Low Input RNA kit. To follow T-cell clones before and after primary and booster YFV17D yellow fever vaccination, bulk TCR alpha and beta repertoires were sequenced over time. Two healthy male donors, one aged 18 to 30 and one aged 30 to 39 years, were included in the cohort. Blood was drawn at multiple timepoints before and after primary and secondary immunization, with bulk PBMC replicates and cell subsets isolated. Study-wide findings and limitations: The secondary T-cell response was found to be weaker but faster than the primary response, with a peak reached on day 5 rather than on day 15. FACS-sorted repertoires could contain abundant contaminating clonotypes from the bulk population, so computational filtering was required. A small share of clonotypes was detected in both CD4 and CD8 compartments, with the overlap likely arising from convergent recombination. After the booster, most of the clones that had expanded following primary vaccination were detected again (roughly 96% of CD4 and around 88% of CD8), which suggests that memory was broadly maintained. The study included only a couple of donors, which limits how far the findings can be generalized.

What this sample's treatment or condition label stands for: live attenuated yellow fever vaccine strain. Two biological replicates of bulk PBMCs were collected at each blood-draw timepoint. A standard Ficoll-Paque protocol was used to isolate PBMCs from peripheral blood. TriZol was used to extract RNA from bulk PBMCs, CD4 and CD8 fractions, and dextramer-positive and dextramer-negative fractions. The CDR3, cysteine through phenylalanine, is 12 amino acids long. Left in the record is the CDR3 DNA by itself, 36 bases read in frame from the first base. V is pruned by 5 bases and J by 5 bases, leaving 3 bases of the junction without a gene match. Based on the germline V gene, the CDR1 and CDR2 sequences are SQVTM and ANQGSEA. This clonotype has at least ten counts. Its binding antigen is unknown. There are no base qualities to consult, and no much larger clone falls within one base. TCR cDNA was synthesized by 5'RACE template switching, which introduced a universal primer site and unique molecular identifiers. Priming of cDNA synthesis was performed from both the TCR alpha and TCR beta constant segments. Libraries were amplified in two PCR steps, with sample barcodes and sequencing adapters added in the second step. Sequencing of libraries was performed on Illumina HiSeq 2500 (2x100 bp) or NovaSeq (2x150 bp). On the authors' methods: MIGEC handled demultiplexing of reads and collapsing into UMI consensus sequences, while MiXCR performed V(D)J alignment. Vaccine-responding clonotypes were identified with edgeR using replicate PBMC samples, with FDR below 0.01 and a log2 fold change above 5 up to day 15 being required. Each bulk clonotype was labeled CD4 or CD8 based on which sequenced repertoire, CD4 or CD8, contained the clonotype at higher abundance. TCRdb handled the public reads itself, with Q25 trimming in fastp and clone calling in MiXCR, and kept productive beta chains. Each entry is one CDR3 protein sequence, shown with its most common DNA and genes. The V and J calls shown here were made by TCRdb, not taken from the authors' results. The sample contains hundreds of thousands of distinct CDR3 sequences, around 6.5% of them found a single time. The ten largest clones capture over 14% of the sample.

This clonotype was obtained from a man younger than 40 who received the YFV17D yellow fever vaccine. This receptor chain uses TRBV29-1 and TRBJ1-2, with 9 bases in between that match TRBD1. Specimen: PBMCs, collected 5 days after the yellow fever booster vaccination. The DNA sequence is as follows: TGCAGCGTTAACGACAGGGGGTATGGCTACACCTTC. Translated, it gives CSVNDRGYGYTF.